A single sample is the source of the 10 T cell receptor beta chains below, sequenced in a study of cytomegalovirus exposure and HLA in healthy donors. The PCR employed 60 Vbeta primers together with 13 Jbeta primers. Sequencing used immunoSEQ multiplex PCR; TCRdb keeps in-frame clones, though not all of them. The sample yields around 140,000 clones, around three quarters seen once. The source material was PBMCs. These TCRs come from a woman aged 55 to 70 in good health and CMV-seropositive.

The chain joins TRBV28 to TRBJ1-1, with 12 bases that match TRBD1. V shed 5 bases, J shed 10 bases, and the junction held 14 bases outside the gene matches. Germline V gene data show CDR1 as MDHEN and CDR2 as SYDVKM. The CDR3 covers 16 residues. CDR3 DNA: TGTGCCAGCAGTCCACTTAGGGACAGGGGGCGGTTACGAGCTTTCTTT. This codes for CASSPLRDRGRLRAFF.

This clone has a single count. The genes are TRBV7-2 and TRBJ2-2; TRBD2 agrees at 15 bases. The CDR3 is 18 residues long. The germline gives CDR1 SGHTA, CDR2 FQGNSA. V shed 5 bases, J shed 4 bases, and the junction held 8 bases outside the gene matches. The CDR3 nucleotides read TGTGCCAGCAGCCAAAGGACTAGCGGGAGGGCCATCACCGGGGAGCTGTTTTTT. It codes for CASSQRTSGRAITGELFF.

V and J are TRBV5-1 and TRBJ2-4; TRBD1 aligns across 11 bases. Germline trimming cut 1 base from V and 8 bases from J; bases unmatched to any gene: 5. CDR3 length equals 15 residues. The V gene's germline CDR1 is SGHRS and CDR2 YFSETQ. Here the CDR3 reads CASSLTGQGADIQYF. The CDR3 DNA reads as TGCGCCAGCAGCTTGACCGGACAGGGGGCAGACATTCAGTACTTC.

J is TRBJ1-2 and V is TRBV5-1; D unresolved. Per the germline V gene, CDR1 is SGHRS and CDR2 is YFSETQ. V lost 2 bases and J lost 0, with 17 bases in between. This CDR3 is 17 amino acids long. The CDR3 nucleotides are TGCGCCAGCAGCTTATCTCTCGGCGGGATGACTAACTATGGCTACACCTTC. Translating it yields CASSLSLGGMTNYGYTF.

The genes are TRBV1 and TRBJ2-3; the D call in the table, TRBD2, was not verified against the DNA. TRBV1 is a pseudogene segment. The CDR3 covers 15 residues. The CDR3 DNA is TGCACCAGCAGCCAAACCGGTCCTAGCACAGATACGCAGTATTTT. As protein: CTSSQTGPSTDTQYF.

J is TRBJ1-1 and V is TRBV28, with TRBD1 matching 8 bases. Germline CDR1 is MDHEN and CDR2 is SYDVKM. The CDR3 totals 13 residues. J lost 9 bases, V lost 2 bases, and 5 bases had no gene match. DNA for the CDR3: TGTGCCAGCAGTTTACTCAGGGGGCCAAAAGCTTTCTTT. Its protein is CASSLLRGPKAFF.

The V call is TRBV4-1, the J call TRBJ2-1, with 9 bases fitting TRBD2. This CDR3 is 15 amino acids long. Trimming took 0 bases from V and 10 from J; bases not matched to a gene: 7. Germline lookup yields CDR1 MGHRA and CDR2 YSYEKL. The CDR3 DNA reads as TGCGCCAGCAGCCAAGAGAGGTTAGCGGGAGTGGAGCAGTTCTTC. It codes for CASSQERLAGVEQFF.

V is TRBV9 and J is TRBJ2-1; 14 bases are a match to TRBD2. Germline V gene sequence: CDR1 SGDLS, CDR2 YYNGEE. This CDR3 spans 15 amino acids. J lost 5 bases, V lost 3 bases, and 1 base had no gene match. The CDR3, as DNA: TGTGCCAGCAGCGGGGGACTAGCGGGAGACAATGAGCAGTTCTTC. Protein product: CASSGGLAGDNEQFF.

V usage is TRBV10-2 and J usage is TRBJ2-1; 9 bases align to TRBD1. The germline V gene encodes CDR1 WSHSY and CDR2 SAAADI. Trimming removed 7 bases from V and 7 bases from J; junction bases left unmatched: 5. The CDR3 loop spans 13 amino acids. This chain's CDR3 is CASNGDRDNEQFF. The CDR3 bases are TGCGCCAGCAACGGGGACAGGGATAATGAGCAGTTCTTC.

The chain has TRBV4-1 and TRBJ1-2, with 7 bases identical to TRBD1. V was pared by 2 bases and J by 4 bases, with 4 bases of the junction left unmatched. The CDR3 covers 14 residues. The germline gives CDR1 MGHRA, CDR2 YSYEKL. The CDR3: CASSQSWDSYGYTF. In nucleotides, the CDR3 is TGCGCCAGCAGCCAAAGCTGGGACAGCTATGGCTACACCTTC.